This passage covers 9 T cell receptor beta chains from one sample sequenced in a study of blood T cell repertoires in COVID-19. The assay was immunoSEQ multiplex PCR, and TCRdb's table has in-frame clones only and misses some. The data contain approximately 90,000 clones, around nine tenths of them singletons. The material sequenced was peripheral blood. The receptor set was obtained from an elderly man with active or convalescent COVID-19.

The table lists this clone with a few counts. J is TRBJ1-3 and V is TRBV3-1 (or the pseudogene TRBV3-2); 7 nucleotides align to TRBD1. The germline V gene encodes CDR1 LGHDT and CDR2 YNNKEL (reference sequence). CDR3 length: 18 amino acids. V dropped 2 bases and J dropped 1; count of bases not matched to a gene: 11. CDR3: CASSQPLGQVPSGNTIYF. DNA of the CDR3: TGTGCCAGCAGCCAACCCCTCGGACAGGTACCATCTGGAAACACCATATATTTT.

This clone was detected once. This chain links TRBV6-5 with TRBJ1-1, with D possibly TRBD1 on 6 matching bases. V lost 10 bases and J 1 base, leaving 19 bases between the germline ends. In germline, CDR1 is MNHEY, CDR2 SVGAGI. The CDR3 consists of 15 residues. The CDR3 nucleotides read TGTGCCAACGGTGGATTTACAGGGCCGAACACTGAAGCTTTCTTT. It translates to CANGGFTGPNTEAFF.

This chain links TRBV20-1 with TRBJ2-7; TRBD1 might be the D (5 bases). The CDR3 has 11 amino acids. The germline V gene encodes CDR1 DFQATT and CDR2 SNEGSKA (reference sequence). V dropped 6 bases and J dropped 3 bases, with 9 bases sitting between them. The CDR3 protein is CSAPDSYEQYF. Here the CDR3 DNA reads TGCAGTGCACCCGACAGCTACGAGCAGTACTTC.

The CDR3: CASSQDLRLAGNTGELFF. The DNA of the CDR3 is TGCGCCAGCAGCCAAGATTTGCGTCTAGCGGGAAACACCGGGGAGCTGTTTTTT. The chain employs TRBV4-1 and TRBJ2-2, with 9 bases aligning to TRBD2. This CDR3 region has 18 residues. Germline V gene data show CDR1 as MGHRA and CDR2 as YSYEKL. The J segment lost 2 bases and the V segment lost 0 bases, leaving 7 bases of the junction unmatched.

This CDR3 is CASSIGQGNYGYTF. The CDR3 DNA sequence: TGTGCCAGTAGTATAGGCCAGGGGAACTATGGCTACACCTTC. The J gene is TRBJ1-2, the V gene TRBV19, with a tentative D call TRBD1 (6 bases). There are 14 residues in the CDR3. V gave up 1 base and J gave up 2 bases, with 8 bases separating them. Germline CDR1 reads LNHDA; CDR2 reads SQIVND (reference sequence).

The V gene is TRBV2, the J gene TRBJ1-1, with D possibly being TRBD1 (6 bases). Germline CDR1 SNHLY, CDR2 FYNNEI. Deletions cut 8 bases from V and 0 bases from J, with 13 bases between. The CDR3 extends over 14 amino acids. CDR3 nucleotide sequence: TGTGCCAGCCAGTGGACAGAAGTGAACACTGAAGCTTTCTTT. Encoded protein: CASQWTEVNTEAFF.

The chain uses TRBV14 and TRBJ1-5; D gene uncertain. Trimming stripped 4 bases from V and 1 base from J, with 8 bases between. Germline values: CDR1 SGHDN, CDR2 FVKESK. There are 14 residues in the CDR3. Here the CDR3 reads CASSPPGSNQPQHF. The CDR3 DNA reads as TGTGCCAGCAGCCCCCCCGGGAGCAATCAGCCCCAGCATTTT.

This sequence joins TRBV6-6 and TRBJ1-1; D ambiguous. This CDR3 spans 14 amino acids. V lost 0 bases, J lost 0 bases, and 5 bases lay in between. Germline CDR1 is MNHNY and CDR2 is SVGAGI (reference sequence). The CDR3 loop is CASSYSEVNTEAFF. The CDR3 DNA reads as TGTGCCAGCAGTTACTCAGAGGTGAACACTGAAGCTTTCTTT.

The V call is TRBV7-3, the J call TRBJ2-7; TRBD1 aligns across 7 bases. CDR1 SGHTA and CDR2 FQGTGA come from the germline V gene. With 5 bases clipped from V and 9 bases from J, the junction kept 16 bases outside the gene matches. This CDR3 has 15 residues. The CDR3 protein is CASSPTPGQLDLQYF. In DNA form, the CDR3 reads TGTGCCAGCAGCCCGACCCCGGGACAGCTCGACCTGCAGTACTTC. Using reference TRBV7-3 and TRBJ2-7 for the parts outside the CDR3, the full variable domain is GAGVSQTPSNKVTEKGKYVELRCDPISGHTALYWYRQSLGQGPEFLIYFQGTGAADDSGLPNDRFFAVRPEGSVSTLKIQRTERGDSAVYLCASSPTPGQLDLQYFGPGTRLTVT.